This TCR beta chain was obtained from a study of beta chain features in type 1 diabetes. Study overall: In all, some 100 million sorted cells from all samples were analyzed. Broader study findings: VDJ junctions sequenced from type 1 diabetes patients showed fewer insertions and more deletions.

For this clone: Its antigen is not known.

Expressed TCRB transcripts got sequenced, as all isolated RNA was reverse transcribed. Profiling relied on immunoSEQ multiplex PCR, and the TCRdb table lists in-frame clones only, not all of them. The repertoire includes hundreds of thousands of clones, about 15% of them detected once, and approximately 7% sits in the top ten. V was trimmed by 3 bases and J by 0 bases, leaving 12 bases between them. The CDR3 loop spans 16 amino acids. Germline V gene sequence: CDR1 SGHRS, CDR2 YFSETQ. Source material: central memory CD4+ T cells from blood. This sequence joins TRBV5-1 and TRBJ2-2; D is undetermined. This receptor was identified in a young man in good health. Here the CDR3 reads CASSYREDPNTGELFF. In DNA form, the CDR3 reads TGCGCCAGCAGCTATCGAGAGGACCCGAACACCGGGGAGCTGTTTTTT.